This entry lists 9 T cell receptor beta chains sequenced from one sample in a study of T cell repertoires in cytomegalovirus infection. No cognate antigen is known for these TCRs. TCRdb called the reads again in MiXCR, with one record for every CDR3 protein. The profile covers roughly 500,000 distinct CDR3 sequences, with approximately 46% appearing a single time and around two fifths taken by the ten largest. The sample in question was cultured PBMCs, obtained from culture after CMV antigen stimulation. These receptors were obtained from a human donor in good health (CMV status not recorded). Some clones in this sample may be carry-over from other donors' samples.

The gene calls are TRBV7-2 and TRBJ2-5; D might be TRBD2 (5 bases). The germline V and J ends were trimmed by 1 base and 5 bases, with 14 bases remaining between them. The CDR3 is made up of 15 amino acids. The germline V gene encodes CDR1 SGHTA and CDR2 FQGNSA. CDR3: CASSLEPSRSETQYF. The CDR3, as DNA: TGTGCCAGCAGCTTAGAGCCTAGCAGGTCTGAGACCCAGTACTTC.

This clonotype appeared a few times. The rearrangement uses TRBV28 and TRBJ1-5; a weak D match, TRBD1 (6 bases). V shed 8 bases and J shed 1 base, with 12 bases lying between them. Germline V gene lookup returns CDR1 MDHEN and CDR2 SYDVKM. The CDR3 length is 14 residues. The CDR3 nucleotides are TGTGCCAGCCAAAAAGGGGGGAGCAATCAGCCCCAGCATTTT. Its protein is CASQKGGSNQPQHF.

V usage is TRBV2 and J usage is TRBJ2-7; maybe TRBD2 (5 bases). Germline CDR1 is SNHLY and CDR2 is FYNNEI. There are 13 residues in the CDR3. Deletions cut 8 bases from V and 0 bases from J, with 11 bases between. The CDR3: CASEDSVSYEQYF. The CDR3 nucleotides read TGTGCCAGCGAGGACTCGGTCTCCTACGAGCAGTACTTC.

The gene calls are TRBV4-1 and TRBJ1-5; a weak D match, TRBD1 (5 bases). Trimming pared 0 bases from V and 6 bases from J, leaving 12 bases between. Germline V CDR1 and CDR2: MGHRA, YSYEKL. The CDR3 loop spans 15 amino acids. This CDR3 is CASSQESGSGQPQHF. The CDR3 DNA reads TGCGCCAGCAGCCAAGAGTCAGGGTCGGGTCAGCCCCAGCATTTT.

This clonotype appeared many times. The rearrangement links TRBV7-2 to TRBJ1-2; weak D call: TRBD1 (5 bases). V lost 5 bases and J lost 3, with 16 bases in between. Germline assignment: CDR1 SGHTA and CDR2 FQGNSA. CDR3 length: 15 residues. The CDR3 sequence is CASSPGGRTHYGYTF. CDR3 coding DNA: TGTGCCAGCAGCCCGGGGGGACGGACTCACTATGGCTACACCTTC.

This clonotype turned up a few times. This rearrangement joins TRBV12-3 or TRBV12-4 to TRBJ1-1; D remains unclear. Between the trimmed V and J ends, which lost 3 bases and 3 bases, there was a span of 8 bases. The CDR3 contains 13 residues. CDR3 in amino acids: CASSFNEDTEAFF. The CDR3 DNA follows: TGTGCCAGCAGTTTTAATGAGGACACTGAAGCTTTCTTT.

This clonotype was picked up many times. The chain is built from TRBV7-8 and TRBJ2-7; 11 bases align to TRBD2. The CDR3 has 18 residues. Germline CDR1 is SGHVS and CDR2 is FQNEAQ. The ends lost 4 bases at V and 4 bases at J; junction bases unmatched: 15. The CDR3 DNA reads TGTGCCAGCAGCTCTAGACTAGCGGGAAAAGAGAGGACTTACGAGCAGTACTTC. Translating it yields CASSSRLAGKERTYEQYF.

In its sample, this clonotype was seen a few times. The J gene is TRBJ2-7, the V gene TRBV19; 7 nucleotides line up with TRBD2. Germline trimming cut 8 bases from V and 6 bases from J; bases unmatched to any gene: 19. This CDR3 contains 16 residues. Germline-derived CDR1 and CDR2 are LNHDA and SQIVND (reference sequence). This chain's CDR3 is CASCDGLVSLSCEQYF. The DNA for the CDR3 is TGTGCCAGTTGCGACGGACTAGTTTCTCTTAGTTGCGAGCAGTACTTC.

The chain links TRBV5-6 to TRBJ1-2; D perhaps matches TRBD1 (5 bases). CDR1 and CDR2 (germline): SGHDT, YYEEEE. With 0 bases removed from V and 3 bases from J, the gap between germline ends came to 9 bases. CDR3 size: 14 residues. CDR3: CASSLDRQYYGYTF. The CDR3 bases are TGTGCCAGCAGCTTGGACAGGCAATACTATGGCTACACCTTC.